This T cell receptor beta chain was observed in a study of T cell therapy after organ transplantation. Study overall: About 75% of the ten patients were clinical responders.

The table lists this clone with a few counts. Its antigen is undetermined. Time point specified: 4-8 weeks after completion of therapy. TCRdb's table, derived via immunoSEQ multiplex PCR, lists solely in-frame clones and lacks some. The sample yields just under 20,000 clones, 81% seen once. Study-wide findings and caveats: Effects of concurrent antirejection and antiviral medications were not evaluable. Minimal repertoire change after therapy followed marked pretherapy expansions in nonresponders. Post-therapy CD8 clonality change correlated inversely with pretherapy clonality.

Germline V gives CDR1 SGHTA, CDR2 FQGTGA. The CDR3 runs 15 residues. Trimming removed 4 bases from V and 1 base from J; junction bases left unmatched: 4. Sequencing was performed on CD8+ T cells from blood, taken after autologous CMV-specific T cell therapy. The receptor's source is a human patient who had received a solid organ transplant and had CMV disease. Some T cells may possibly be graft donor cells. The chain joins TRBV7-3 to TRBJ2-1, with 7 bases identical to TRBD1. CDR3 nucleotides: TGTGCCAGCAGCTCTGCAGGGGGATCCTACAATGAGCAGTTCTTC. This sequence encodes CASSSAGGSYNEQFF.